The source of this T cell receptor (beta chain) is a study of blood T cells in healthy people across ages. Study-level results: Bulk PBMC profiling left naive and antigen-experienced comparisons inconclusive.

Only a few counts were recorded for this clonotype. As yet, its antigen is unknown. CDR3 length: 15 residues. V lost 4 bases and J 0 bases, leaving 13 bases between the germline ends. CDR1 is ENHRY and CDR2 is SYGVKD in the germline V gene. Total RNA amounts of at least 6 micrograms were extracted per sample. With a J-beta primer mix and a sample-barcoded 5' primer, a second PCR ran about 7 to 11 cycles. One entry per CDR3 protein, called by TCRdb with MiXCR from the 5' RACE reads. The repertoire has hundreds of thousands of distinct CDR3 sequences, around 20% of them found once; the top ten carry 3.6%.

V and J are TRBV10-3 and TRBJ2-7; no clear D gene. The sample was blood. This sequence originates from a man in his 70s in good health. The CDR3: CAISGGSRSSYEQYF. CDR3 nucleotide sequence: TGTGCCATCAGTGGGGGTAGCAGGAGCTCCTACGAGCAGTACTTC.